A single sample is the source of the 26 T cell receptor beta chains below, sequenced in a study of cytomegalovirus exposure and HLA in healthy donors. 13 Jbeta primers and 60 Vbeta primers were used for the PCR. Repertoires were generated with immunoSEQ multiplex PCR, while TCRdb's copy carries only in-frame clones and drops some. The table records some 90,000 clones, over 70% of them present only once. Sequenced sample: PBMCs. The receptors derive from a woman aged 50 to 60 in good health and CMV-seropositive.

The V gene is TRBV30, the J gene TRBJ2-1, with D perhaps matching TRBD2 (5 bases). The CDR3 is 12 amino acids. The V and J ends lost 4 bases and 10 bases respectively, with 14 bases between them. From germline, CDR1 is GTSNPN and CDR2 SVGIG (reference sequence). DNA for the CDR3: TGTGCCTGGACCCCGGGAAGGAGGGAGCAGTTCTTC. This sequence encodes CAWTPGRREQFF.

This chain connects TRBV7-3 to TRBJ2-2, with D perhaps TRBD1 (5 bases). Germline V gene data show CDR1 as SGHTA and CDR2 as FQGTGA. The CDR3 is 15 amino acids. Deletions cut 0 bases from V and 4 bases from J, with 9 bases between. CDR3 loop: CASSLTARGTGELFF. The CDR3, as DNA: TGTGCCAGCAGCTTAACGGCTAGGGGCACCGGGGAGCTGTTTTTT.

This chain joins TRBV9 and TRBJ1-1; D is possibly TRBD1 (6 bases). V lost 0 bases, J lost 11 bases, and 14 bases lay in between. This CDR3 is built from 13 residues. From germline, CDR1 is SGDLS and CDR2 YYNGEE. The CDR3 DNA sequence: TGTGCCAGCAGCGTAGTGGGGACCCAGGGGGCTTTCTTT. It specifies CASSVVGTQGAFF.

There are a few counts of this clone. The chain carries TRBV5-1 and TRBJ1-2; D is unclear. Per germline, CDR1 SGHRS and CDR2 YFSETQ. The CDR3 extends over 14 amino acids. V lost 4 bases, J lost 2 bases, and 12 bases lay in between. Written as DNA, the CDR3 is TGCGCCAGCAGCGTCACAGAGATCAACTATGGCTACACCTTC. Protein: CASSVTEINYGYTF.

V and J are TRBV19 and TRBJ2-3; 7 bases align to TRBD2. The germline V gene has CDR1 LNHDA and CDR2 SQIVND (reference sequence). This CDR3 region has 16 residues. V gave up 3 bases and J gave up 0 bases; unmatched junction bases: 6. The CDR3 DNA follows: TGTGCCAGTAGTATTGGTCTAGCGGCTAGCACAGATACGCAGTATTTT. Translated, it gives CASSIGLAASTDTQYF.

V usage is TRBV27 and J usage is TRBJ1-2; 7 nucleotides agree with TRBD1. V dropped 4 bases and J dropped 6; count of bases not matched to a gene: 8. The CDR3 runs 14 residues. CDR1 and CDR2 from the germline V gene are MNHEY and SMNVEV (reference sequence). The CDR3 DNA reads as TGTGCCAGCAGTTCGCGACAGGGCGGAAATGGCTACACCTTC. The encoded protein is CASSSRQGGNGYTF.

CDR3 residues: CASTTGDRSSYEQYF. The CDR3 nucleotides are TGTGCCAGCACCACCGGGGACAGGAGCTCCTACGAGCAGTACTTC. The V and J genes are TRBV6-5 and TRBJ2-7, with 8 bases matching TRBD1. Germline V lookup: CDR1 MNHEY, CDR2 SVGAGI. CDR3 length: 15 amino acids. V shed 7 bases and J 0 bases; nucleotides not matched to a gene: 8.

This clone was picked up one time. This chain links TRBV10-3 with TRBJ1-1, with D possibly matching TRBD1 (6 bases). Trimming took off 4 bases at V and 5 bases at J, with 8 bases between the two ends. CDR1 ENHRY and CDR2 SYGVKD come from the germline V gene. The CDR3 length is 12 residues. CDR3 sequence reads: CAISGGLTEAFF. For the CDR3, the DNA is TGTGCCATCAGTGGGGGGCTTACTGAAGCTTTCTTT.

This chain links TRBV6-6 with TRBJ1-2; 11 bases align to TRBD1. CDR1 is MNHNY and CDR2 is SVGAGI in the germline V gene (reference sequence). Germline trimming cut 6 bases from V and 7 bases from J; bases unmatched to any gene: 7. This CDR3 region has 14 residues. This CDR3 reads CASSRTGGKVGYTF. CDR3 DNA sequence: TGTGCCAGCAGCCGGACAGGGGGCAAGGTTGGCTACACCTTC.

As for this clone: At one of its ends the junction is not consistent with the germline gene, which may arise from a read error. The V and J genes are TRBV10-3 and TRBJ1-2, with D hard to call. The CDR3 has 12 amino acids. The germline V gene has CDR1 ENHRY and CDR2 SYGVKD. For the CDR3, the DNA is TGTGCCAGCAGTTACGGAGGGAATGGCTACACCTTC. This sequence encodes CASSYGGNGYTF.

The gene calls are TRBV6-1 and TRBJ1-1, with D uncertain. The germline V and J ends were trimmed by 4 bases and 3 bases, with 9 bases remaining between them. There are 13 residues in the CDR3. Germline assignment: CDR1 MNHNS and CDR2 SASEGT. The DNA for the CDR3 is TGTGCCAGCAGTGCCCTCCGGGACACTGAAGCTTTCTTT. Protein: CASSALRDTEAFF.

This chain connects TRBV27 to TRBJ1-5; 8 bases line up with TRBD1. Germline CDR1 MNHEY, CDR2 SMNVEV (reference sequence). V shed 6 bases, J shed 3 bases, and the junction held 7 bases outside the gene matches. This CDR3 has 15 residues. The CDR3 DNA reads TGTGCCAGCAGGAAAGGACAGGGCGACAATCAGCCCCAGCATTTT. Translated: CASRKGQGDNQPQHF.

CDR3 amino acids: CASRAGGVVGYGYTF. As DNA, the CDR3 is TGTGCCAGCAGGGCAGGGGGAGTGGTCGGCTATGGCTACACCTTC. V is TRBV2 and J is TRBJ1-2; 7 nucleotides align to TRBD1. CDR1 SNHLY and CDR2 FYNNEI come from the germline V gene. V trimming: 6 bases; J trimming: 4 bases; junction bases outside the gene matches: 11. The CDR3 totals 15 residues.

The chain links TRBV2 to TRBJ1-5; the match to TRBD1 covers 9 bases. With 5 bases clipped from V and 6 bases from J, the junction kept 8 bases outside the gene matches. This CDR3 comprises 15 residues. Germline-derived CDR1 and CDR2 are SNHLY and FYNNEI. The CDR3 is CASSRTGGGGQPQHF. The DNA of the CDR3 is TGTGCCAGCAGTCGAACAGGGGGCGGAGGTCAGCCCCAGCATTTT.

The chain is built from TRBV27 and TRBJ1-5, with 12 bases identical to TRBD1. V shed 4 bases and J 8 bases; nucleotides not matched to a gene: 6. Germline-derived CDR1 and CDR2 are MNHEY and SMNVEV (reference sequence). The length of the CDR3 is 15 residues. CDR3 loop: CASSSGQGAREPQHF. CDR3 nucleotide sequence: TGTGCCAGCAGTTCGGGACAGGGGGCGAGGGAGCCCCAGCATTTT.

In this sample, this clone turned up once. This chain joins TRBV2 and TRBJ2-5; D is ambiguous. Near its end, the DNA agrees better with TRBJ2-7, so the J call may be wrong. CDR1 and CDR2 from the germline V gene are SNHLY and FYNNEI. This CDR3 comprises 11 residues. CDR3 sequence (DNA): TGTGCCAGCGGTGTGAGTTACGAGCAGTACTTC. It specifies CASGVSYEQYF.

This rearrangement joins TRBV19 to TRBJ2-3; TRBD2 aligns across 12 bases. V shed 7 bases, J shed 9 bases, and the junction held 8 bases outside the gene matches. The germline CDR1 and CDR2 sequences are LNHDA and SQIVND (reference sequence). This CDR3 comprises 14 residues. In DNA form, the CDR3 reads TGTGCCAGTATGACTAGCGGGGGCTCGGCCACGCAGTATTTT. As protein: CASMTSGGSATQYF.

The rearrangement uses TRBV11-2 and TRBJ2-5; TRBD1 matches at 9 bases. This CDR3 comprises 18 residues. CDR1 and CDR2 from the germline V gene are SGHAT and FQNNGV. V lost 3 bases, J lost 4 bases, and 15 bases stayed unmatched. CDR3 in DNA: TGTGCCAGCAGCTTGATATCTCCGCCGGGACAGGGAGGAGAGACCCAGTACTTC. Translated, it gives CASSLISPPGQGGETQYF.

The chain is built from TRBV9 and TRBJ2-2, with D possibly being TRBD2 (5 bases). V was trimmed by 0 bases and J by 4 bases, leaving 7 bases between them. Germline loops: CDR1 SGDLS, CDR2 YYNGEE. The CDR3 spans 14 residues. The CDR3 region is CASSVVDFTGELFF. In DNA form, the CDR3 reads TGTGCCAGCAGCGTAGTGGACTTCACCGGGGAGCTGTTTTTT.

The chain carries TRBV10-3 and TRBJ2-3, with 8 nucleotides matching TRBD2. Trimming removed 1 base from V and 4 bases from J; junction bases left unmatched: 13. Germline CDR1 reads ENHRY; CDR2 reads SYGVKD. The length of the CDR3 is 18 residues. The CDR3 nucleotides are TGTGCCATCAGTGAGTGGCAAGGAAGCGGGGGCCCCGCAGATACGCAGTATTTT. It specifies CAISEWQGSGGPADTQYF.

This chain connects TRBV2 to TRBJ2-5; maybe TRBD2 (6 bases). V lost 2 bases, J lost 11 bases, and 21 bases lay in between. The germline V gene encodes CDR1 SNHLY and CDR2 FYNNEI. This CDR3 is built from 15 residues. DNA of the CDR3: TGTGCCAGCAGTGAACCGACAGTGGCCGGGGGTGAGCAGTACTTC. Translating it yields CASSEPTVAGGEQYF.

The rearrangement uses TRBV2 and TRBJ2-1; 12 nucleotides align to TRBD1. CDR1 and CDR2 (germline): SNHLY, FYNNEI. The junction had 8 bases not matched to a gene; V was cut back by 6 bases and J by 8 bases. CDR3 length: 15 residues. Here the CDR3 DNA reads TGTGCCAGCAGCGGGGGACAGGGGGCCTTCGATGAGCAGTTCTTC. Residues: CASSGGQGAFDEQFF.

The chain recombines TRBV4-1 with TRBJ1-2, with TRBD1 matching 8 bases. This CDR3 is 16 amino acids long. In germline, CDR1 is MGHRA, CDR2 YSYEKL. The trim removed 3 bases at V and 3 bases at J, leaving 9 bases unmatched. DNA for the CDR3: TGCGCCAGCAGCCACCCCGGACAGGGTCGAGACTATGGCTACACCTTC. This codes for CASSHPGQGRDYGYTF.

V is TRBV5-1 and J is TRBJ2-5; possibly TRBD2 for D (5 bases). The CDR3 is 14 amino acids. V lost 4 bases to trimming and J lost 2 bases, with 12 bases between them. Germline V lookup: CDR1 SGHRS, CDR2 YFSETQ. The DNA for the CDR3 is TGCGCCAGCAGCCCCGGGGTCGGACAAGAGACCCAGTACTTC. It codes for CASSPGVGQETQYF.

This chain links TRBV11-2 with TRBJ2-7; 7 positions agree with TRBD1. The V gene's germline CDR1 is SGHAT and CDR2 FQNNGV. The CDR3 totals 13 residues. The CDR3 sequence is CASSTWDSSPLRV. CDR3 nucleotide sequence: TGTGCCAGCAGCACATGGGACAGTTCACCCCTACGGGTC.

The chain has TRBV18 and TRBJ1-1, with D perhaps matching TRBD1 (6 bases). Germline CDR1 reads KGHSH; CDR2 reads LQKENI. This CDR3 region has 17 residues. With 3 bases removed from V and 0 bases from J, the gap between germline ends came to 17 bases. CDR3 amino acids: CASSPYLGQPMNTEAFF. The CDR3, as DNA: TGTGCCAGCTCACCTTATCTAGGACAGCCCATGAACACTGAAGCTTTCTTT. The variable domain in full, completed from reference TRBV18 and TRBJ1-1, reads NAGVMQNPRHLVRRRGQEARLRCSPMKGHSHVYWYRQLPEEGLKFMVYLQKENIIDESGMPKERFSAEFPKEGPSILRIQQVVRGDSAAYFCASSPYLGQPMNTEAFFGQGTRLTVV.